Below, 5 T cell receptor beta chains from the same sample are listed, as sequenced in a study of blood T cells in healthy people across ages. Through a sample-barcoded 5' primer and a J-beta primer mix, a second PCR was run for roughly 7 to 12 cycles. A single record per CDR3 protein comes from TCRdb applying MiXCR to the 5' RACE reads. Of 710,000 or so distinct CDR3 sequences in the sample, 20% to 25% were seen once. Sequencing was performed on blood. The source is a man between 65 and 80 years old in good health.

Written as DNA, the CDR3 is TGCAGTGCCACTACTAGCGGGGGTTACAATGAGCAGTTCTTC. Protein product: CSATTSGGYNEQFF. This chain links TRBV20-1 with TRBJ2-1; TRBD2 aligns across 11 bases. This CDR3 is 14 amino acids long. Germline lookup yields CDR1 DFQATT and CDR2 SNEGSKA (reference sequence). Trimming took 6 bases from V and 4 from J; bases not matched to a gene: 5.

The chain couples TRBV5-1 to TRBJ2-3, with D unresolved. The CDR3 has 20 residues. V lost 0 bases and J lost 5, with 28 bases in between. Germline loops: CDR1 SGHRS, CDR2 YFSETQ. The CDR3 bases are TGCGCCAGCAGCTTGGTTCTCCTTCCTCTTGGGAAGGGAAGTAGAGATACGCAGTATTTT. It specifies CASSLVLLPLGKGSRDTQYF.

This chain joins TRBV20-1 and TRBJ2-7; TRBD1 agrees at 9 bases. Per germline, CDR1 DFQATT and CDR2 SNEGSKA (reference sequence). Germline trimming cut 5 bases from V and 3 bases from J; bases unmatched to any gene: 5. This CDR3 region has 13 residues. CDR3 sequence (DNA): TGCAGTGCTCAGGGACAGGGAAACTACGAGCAGTACTTC. Its protein product is CSAQGQGNYEQYF.

V and J are TRBV20-1 and TRBJ1-2; TRBD1 might be the D (6 bases). The germline V and J ends were trimmed by 3 bases and 6 bases, with 14 bases remaining between them. Germline V gene data show CDR1 as DFQATT and CDR2 as SNEGSKA (reference sequence). This CDR3 is 13 amino acids long. The CDR3 loop reads CSASFGSGDGYTF. Written as DNA, the CDR3 is TGCAGTGCTAGTTTCGGTTCAGGGGATGGCTACACCTTC.

In nucleotides, the CDR3 is TGCAGCGTTGATTGGGGGGGCTTTGAGCAGTTCTTC. Protein: CSVDWGGFEQFF. The gene calls are TRBV29-1 and TRBJ2-5; TRBD2 is a possible D gene (7 bases). The J call could be wrong; TRBJ2-1 is a better fit for the DNA end. CDR1 SQVTM and CDR2 ANQGSEA come from the germline V gene. The CDR3 has 12 residues.